This T cell receptor (beta chain) was identified during a study of blood T cell repertoires in COVID-19. Study-wide context: T cells, B-cell-depleted T cells, or PBMCs supplied cDNA or gDNA.

Per the original methods: Quantification of nucleated cells was approximated via reference gene primer amplification. Sequencing was performed with immunoSEQ multiplex PCR; in TCRdb, only in-frame clones are kept and a portion is missing. V, J and clone size reflect that table, while D and trimming were determined from the DNA. This sample has 200,000 or so clones, with about 82% found just once. In germline, CDR1 is SNHLY, CDR2 FYNNEI. The CDR3 is 16 residues long. With 6 bases clipped from V and 4 bases from J, the junction kept 8 bases outside the gene matches. The chain employs TRBV2 and TRBJ2-3; TRBD2 agrees at 12 bases. This sequence was found in a man aged 60 to 75 with COVID-19, enrolled during active disease. What was sequenced was peripheral blood. CDR3 residues: CASRASGRAGADTQYF. DNA of the CDR3: TGTGCCAGCAGGGCTAGCGGGAGGGCCGGGGCAGATACGCAGTATTTT.